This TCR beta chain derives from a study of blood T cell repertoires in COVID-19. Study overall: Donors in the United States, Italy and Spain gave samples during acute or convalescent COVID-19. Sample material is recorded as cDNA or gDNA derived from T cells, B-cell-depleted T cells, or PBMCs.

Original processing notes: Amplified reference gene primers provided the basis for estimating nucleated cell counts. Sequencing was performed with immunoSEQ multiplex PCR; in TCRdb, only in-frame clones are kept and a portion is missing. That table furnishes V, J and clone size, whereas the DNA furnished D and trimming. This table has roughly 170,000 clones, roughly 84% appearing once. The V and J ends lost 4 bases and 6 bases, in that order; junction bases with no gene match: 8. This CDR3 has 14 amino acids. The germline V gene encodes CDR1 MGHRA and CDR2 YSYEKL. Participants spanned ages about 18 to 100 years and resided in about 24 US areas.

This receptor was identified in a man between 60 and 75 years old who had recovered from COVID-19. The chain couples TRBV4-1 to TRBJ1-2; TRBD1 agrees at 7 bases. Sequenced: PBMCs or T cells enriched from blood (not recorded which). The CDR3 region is CASSPTGLGDGYTF. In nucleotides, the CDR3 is TGCGCCAGCAGCCCGACAGGGCTGGGAGATGGCTACACCTTC.